The 25 T cell receptor beta chains below come from one sample, sequenced in a study of CD8 T cells in Susac syndrome. An amount of RNA that ranged from 0.5 to 1 ug was reverse transcribed with random hexamers. TCRdb used MiXCR to reprocess the immunoSEQ multiplex PCR reads, holding one entry per CDR3 protein. The sample has 100,000 to 150,000 distinct CDR3 sequences; 93% are singletons. The sequencing sample was made of CD4+ T cells from PBMCs. These TCRs come from a human donor with multiple sclerosis.

The gene calls are TRBV20-1 and TRBJ1-2; D unresolved. CDR3 size: 13 residues. Germline V gene lookup returns CDR1 DFQATT and CDR2 SNEGSKA (reference sequence). Trimming removed 6 bases at V and 4 bases at J, with 15 bases between. Written as DNA, the CDR3 is TGCAGTGCCGTTAAGGCCTGGGGCTATGGCTACACCTTC. Translated, it gives CSAVKAWGYGYTF.

DNA for the CDR3: TGTGCCAGCAGTTTATGGTCGGGGGCAGGGGACATTCAGTACTTC. This codes for CASSLWSGAGDIQYF. This chain joins TRBV12-3 or TRBV12-4 and TRBJ2-4; either TRBD1 or TRBD2 may fit D (6 bases each). The CDR3 length is 15 residues. Trimming removed 2 bases at V and 8 bases at J, with 16 bases between.

The chain is built from TRBV20-1 and TRBJ2-5, with TRBD2 identical over 14 bases. V gave up 8 bases and J gave up 5 bases; unmatched junction bases: 13. This CDR3 is 16 amino acids long. Per germline, CDR1 DFQATT and CDR2 SNEGSKA (reference sequence). The CDR3 region has the DNA TGCAGTACCAAAGCCGGGACTAGCGGGAGACGCGAGACCCAGTACTTC. It translates to CSTKAGTSGRRETQYF.

This rearrangement joins TRBV5-1 to TRBJ2-1; 7 positions match TRBD1. Per germline, CDR1 SGHRS and CDR2 YFSETQ. This CDR3 spans 18 amino acids. With V trimmed by 4 bases and J by 0 bases, 13 bases remained unmatched. In nucleotides, the CDR3 is TGCGCCAGCAGCCTGACAGGGCAGTCTCAAAGCTCCTACAATGAGCAGTTCTTC. Translation gives CASSLTGQSQSSYNEQFF.

The rearrangement links TRBV6-1 to TRBJ1-2; a weak D match, TRBD1 (5 bases). The CDR3 runs 14 residues. CDR1 is MNHNS, CDR2 SASEGT, per germline. With 3 bases removed from V and 2 bases from J, the gap between germline ends came to 10 bases. CDR3 bases: TGTGCCAGCAGTGAGCAGGGCCCCAACTATGGCTACACCTTC. Protein product: CASSEQGPNYGYTF.

The chain is built from TRBV29-1 and TRBJ2-5, with 8 bases matching TRBD1. V was pared by 8 bases and J by 4 bases, with 9 bases of the junction left unmatched. This CDR3 spans 13 amino acids. Germline V gene lookup returns CDR1 SQVTM and CDR2 ANQGSEA. Here the CDR3 reads CSIGRDRRETQYF. As DNA, the CDR3 is TGCAGCATTGGGCGGGACAGGCGAGAGACCCAGTACTTC.

The V and J genes are TRBV20-1 and TRBJ1-4; D is ambiguous. V lost 1 base and J lost 3, with 15 bases in between. Germline V gene sequence: CDR1 DFQATT, CDR2 SNEGSKA (reference sequence). This CDR3 has 16 amino acids. This chain's CDR3 is CSARGQQGLSNEKLFF. CDR3 DNA: TGCAGTGCTAGAGGTCAACAAGGGTTGTCTAATGAAAAACTGTTTTTT.

The rearrangement joins TRBV27 to TRBJ1-4; a possible D gene is TRBD1 (5 bases). The V gene's germline CDR1 is MNHEY and CDR2 SMNVEV (reference sequence). Trimming stripped 4 bases from V and 10 bases from J, with 16 bases between. This CDR3 has 14 residues. The CDR3, as DNA: TGTGCCAGCAGTTCGGTAGGGGTCTCGGGAAAACTGTTTTTT. This encodes CASSSVGVSGKLFF.

The chain has TRBV10-2 and TRBJ2-7, with TRBD1 identical over 10 bases. V trimming: 6 bases; J trimming: 3 bases; junction bases outside the gene matches: 5. Germline V gives CDR1 WSHSY, CDR2 SAAADI. The CDR3 runs 14 residues. CDR3 loop: CASRARDRGYEQYF. CDR3 DNA sequence: TGCGCCAGCAGGGCCCGGGACAGGGGCTACGAGCAGTACTTC.

The chain joins TRBV7-9 to TRBJ2-2; D may be TRBD2 (7 bases). The V end was cut by 2 bases, the J end by 4 bases, with 11 bases between. The CDR3 spans 15 residues. Germline V CDR1 and CDR2: SEHNR, FQNEAQ (reference sequence). CDR3: CASSLLGGATGELFF. CDR3 nucleotide sequence: TGTGCCAGCAGCTTATTAGGGGGGGCCACCGGGGAGCTGTTTTTT.

This chain joins TRBV29-1 and TRBJ1-4, with TRBD1 matching 7 bases. V trimming: 7 bases; J trimming: 6 bases; junction bases outside the gene matches: 14. Germline CDR1 SQVTM, CDR2 ANQGSEA. CDR3 length equals 15 residues. The CDR3 bases are TGCAGCGGGGGACAGCCCATCCTTTCTGATGAAAAACTGTTTTTT. This encodes CSGGQPILSDEKLFF.

The CDR3 DNA reads TGTGCCAGCAGTTTAGGACAGGGGTTTTCTGAAGGCTACACCTTC. It codes for CASSLGQGFSEGYTF. The chain couples TRBV12-3 or TRBV12-4 to TRBJ1-2, with TRBD1 identical over 8 bases. J was trimmed by 8 bases and V by 1 base; bases with no gene match: 9. CDR3 length: 15 amino acids.

The chain carries TRBV7-2 and TRBJ1-1, with 7 bases identical to TRBD1. This CDR3 contains 18 residues. V dropped 2 bases and J dropped 5; count of bases not matched to a gene: 17. Germline CDR1 reads SGHTA; CDR2 reads FQGNSA. Here the CDR3 reads CASSLMSQGGQDGTEAFF. CDR3 sequence (DNA): TGTGCCAGCAGCTTAATGTCGCAAGGGGGCCAGGATGGGACTGAAGCTTTCTTT.

The rearrangement links TRBV20-1 to TRBJ2-7, with no clear D. Germline-derived CDR1 and CDR2 are DFQATT and SNEGSKA (reference sequence). This CDR3 comprises 9 residues. Trimming removed 3 bases at V and 7 bases at J, with 4 bases between. This CDR3 reads CSASWEQYF. CDR3 bases: TGCAGTGCTAGTTGGGAGCAGTACTTC.

This chain joins TRBV20-1 and TRBJ2-1; TRBD2 aligns across 10 bases. V was pared by 5 bases and J by 6 bases, with 10 bases of the junction left unmatched. This CDR3 is built from 15 residues. Germline assignment: CDR1 DFQATT and CDR2 SNEGSKA (reference sequence). CDR3 in amino acids: CSAEPGTSVGNEQFF. CDR3 bases: TGCAGTGCTGAACCCGGGACTAGCGTGGGCAATGAGCAGTTCTTC.

This chain links TRBV12-3 or TRBV12-4 with TRBJ1-1; TRBD1 matches 7 bases. This CDR3 has 14 amino acids. The ends lost 7 bases at V and 0 bases at J; junction bases unmatched: 5. This chain's CDR3 is CASTGTAMNTEAFF. The CDR3 DNA reads TGTGCCAGCACCGGGACAGCTATGAACACTGAAGCTTTCTTT.

This clonotype was observed once. One junction end disagrees with the germline gene, perhaps due to a read error. The genes are TRBV11-3 and TRBJ2-7; the D is unclear. CDR1 is SGHNT and CDR2 is YENEEA in the germline V gene. CDR3 length equals 13 residues. CDR3 in DNA: TGTGCCAGCAGCCCGCCGGAATCCTATGAGCAGTACTTC. It codes for CASSPPESYEQYF. The full variable domain, completed using reference TRBV11-3 and TRBJ2-7, is EAGVVQSPRYKIIEKKQPVAFWCNPISGHNTLYWYLQNLGQGPELLIRYENEEAVDDSQLPKDRFSAERLKGVDSTLKIQPAELGDSAVYLCASSPPESYEQYFGPGTRLTVT.

This chain connects TRBV6-2 or TRBV6-3 to TRBJ2-2, with D possibly TRBD1 on 5 matching bases. Trimming left V 9 bases short and J 4 bases short, with 15 bases between. This CDR3 comprises 14 residues. Germline V gives CDR1 MNHEY, CDR2 SVGEGT. The CDR3 sequence: CASFKLGRTGELFF. The CDR3 bases are TGTGCCAGTTTTAAACTGGGGCGCACCGGGGAGCTGTTTTTT.

The CDR3 nucleotides read TGTGCTAGTGGTTCCCAGGGAGGGAACATAGGGTATGGCTACACCTTC. Its protein is CASGSQGGNIGYGYTF. The chain links TRBV12-5 to TRBJ1-2; a possible D gene is TRBD1 (5 bases). The CDR3 contains 16 residues. Trimming pared 4 bases from V and 5 bases from J, leaving 20 bases between. Germline V gene lookup returns CDR1 LGHNT and CDR2 FRNRAP.

Note on this clonotype: Germline and junction disagree at one end, which may indicate a read error. V and J are TRBV4-1 and TRBJ2-5; 8 nucleotides align to TRBD1. The germline CDR1 and CDR2 sequences are MGHRA and YSYEKL. The CDR3 runs to 15 residues. CDR3 nucleotide sequence: TGCGCCAGCAGCCCCATGGACAGGGACCAAGTGACCCAGTACTTC. It translates to CASSPMDRDQVTQYF.

V and J are TRBV7-2 and TRBJ1-3; D gene unclear. This CDR3 contains 13 residues. V shed 3 bases and J shed 4 bases, with 7 bases lying between them. Looked up from germline, CDR1 is SGHTA and CDR2 is FQGNSA. CDR3 residues: CASSFSWGNTIYF. In DNA form, the CDR3 reads TGTGCCAGCAGCTTTTCATGGGGAAACACCATATATTTT.

The chain employs TRBV19 and TRBJ2-1; 9 nucleotides match TRBD2. The CDR3 has 16 residues. The ends lost 3 bases at V and 5 bases at J; junction bases unmatched: 8. Per germline, CDR1 LNHDA and CDR2 SQIVND (reference sequence). The CDR3 spells CASSIRAGGRHNEQFF. The CDR3 DNA reads as TGTGCCAGTAGTATCCGAGCGGGGGGCCGCCACAATGAGCAGTTCTTC. The full variable domain, in which reference TRBV19 and TRBJ2-1 provide the parts outside the CDR3, is DGGITQSPKYLFRKEGQNVTLSCEQNLNHDAMYWYRQDPGQGLRLIYYSQIVNDFQKGDIAEGYSVSREKKESFPLTVTSAQKNPTAFYLCASSIRAGGRHNEQFFGPGTRLTVL.

The V and J genes are TRBV12-3 or TRBV12-4 and TRBJ2-3; D may correspond to TRBD1 or TRBD2 (5 bases each). With 6 bases removed from V and 6 bases from J, the gap between germline ends came to 19 bases. The CDR3 runs 15 residues. CDR3 nucleotide sequence: TGTGCCAGCAGCAACCCCGTCGAGGGGTATGATACGCAGTATTTT. Residues: CASSNPVEGYDTQYF.

This sequence joins TRBV5-4 and TRBJ2-1; no definite D call. The V gene's germline CDR1 is SGHNT and CDR2 YYREEE (reference sequence). V was clipped by 4 bases and J by 5 bases, with 16 bases between them. The CDR3 contains 15 residues. The CDR3 is CASSLQIRANNEQFF. For the CDR3, the DNA is TGTGCCAGCAGCCTCCAAATAAGAGCTAACAATGAGCAGTTCTTC.

The chain joins TRBV20-1 to TRBJ2-3; TRBD1 agrees at 8 bases. Germline V gene lookup returns CDR1 DFQATT and CDR2 SNEGSKA (reference sequence). CDR3 length: 14 residues. Trimming took 6 bases from V and 4 from J; bases not matched to a gene: 9. CDR3 region: CSASQGQASDTQYF. The CDR3 DNA sequence: TGCAGTGCAAGCCAGGGACAGGCATCAGATACGCAGTATTTT.